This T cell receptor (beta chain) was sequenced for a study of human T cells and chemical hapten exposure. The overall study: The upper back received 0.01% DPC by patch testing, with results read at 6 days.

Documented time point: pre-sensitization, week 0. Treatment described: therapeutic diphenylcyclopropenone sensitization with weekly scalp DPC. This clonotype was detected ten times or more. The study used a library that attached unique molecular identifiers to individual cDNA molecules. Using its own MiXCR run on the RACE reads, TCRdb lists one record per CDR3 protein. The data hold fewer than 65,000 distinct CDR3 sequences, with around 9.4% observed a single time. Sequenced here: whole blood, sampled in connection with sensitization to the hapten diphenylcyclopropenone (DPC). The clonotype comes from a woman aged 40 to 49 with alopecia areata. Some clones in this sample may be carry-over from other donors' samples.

In nucleotides, the CDR3 is TGTGCCAGCAGACCCCCCAGCGGGGGGCCCAATGAGCAGTTCTTC. Its translation is CASRPPSGGPNEQFF. V gene TRBV6-2 or TRBV6-3 combines with J gene TRBJ2-1; 9 bases agree with TRBD2. The V gene's germline CDR1 is MNHEY and CDR2 SVGEGT. The V and J ends lost 6 bases and 6 bases, in that order; junction bases with no gene match: 9. The CDR3 is 15 residues long.